The table lists the clone carrying this T cell receptor (beta chain) with a count of one. Its antigen is unknown. These data are taken from a study of T cells in Graves' hyperthyroidism and ophthalmopathy. The study, taken as a whole, reports: Most thyroid-expanded clonotypes above 0.001 were also found in blood. Ophthalmopathy was told apart from stable hyperthyroidism by a 13 V-J model.

V was cut by 0 bases and J by 4 bases, with 15 bases left in between. The CDR3 runs 15 residues. CDR1 is DFQATT, CDR2 SNEGSKA, per germline (reference sequence). Patients with uncontrolled infections, other autoimmune diseases, pregnancy or lactation were excluded. Thyroid ultrasound and orbital computed tomography, with clinical symptoms and serum thyroxine and TRAb, informed diagnoses. It was RNA transcripts that yielded the amplified TCR beta CDR3 regions. Carried out on the TCR CDR3, a first-round RT-PCR used the HTBI primer set. Via MiXCR, TCRdb re-called the multiplex PCR reads, giving one row per CDR3 protein. Of more than 500,000 distinct CDR3 sequences listed, about 43% are singletons.

The chain links TRBV20-1 to TRBJ1-1, with D possibly being TRBD1 (5 bases). Sequenced material: peripheral blood or thyroid tissue (not recorded which). This clonotype was sampled from an adult woman with Graves' disease, either hyperthyroidism or ophthalmopathy (not recorded which). In DNA, the CDR3 is TGCAGTGCTAGAGATCTAAGGGACTTGATCACTGAAGCTTTCTTT. Translated, it gives CSARDLRDLITEAFF.